Each of the 12 T cell receptor beta chains below was sequenced from the same sample in a study of cytotoxic CD8 clonotypes in ibrutinib-treated CLL. Sequencing was performed with immunoSEQ multiplex PCR; in TCRdb, only in-frame clones are kept and a portion is missing. The table lists under 300,000 clones, 60% to 75% of them singletons. Sequences were derived from PBMCs, sampled after 24 months of ibrutinib treatment. The receptors derive from a human donor with chronic lymphocytic leukemia.

This chain links TRBV29-1 with TRBJ2-7; D not resolved. With 1 base removed from V and 3 bases from J, the gap between germline ends came to 13 bases. CDR1 SQVTM and CDR2 ANQGSEA come from the germline V gene. The CDR3 covers 14 residues. The DNA of the CDR3 is TGCAGCGTTGAAGCTGCCGGTAGCAGCTACGAGCAGTACTTC. This gives the protein CSVEAAGSSYEQYF.

This clone occurred a few times. CDR3 protein: CASRYLAGDGEQFF. DNA of the CDR3: TGCGCCAGCAGATATCTAGCGGGAGACGGTGAGCAGTTCTTC. The rearrangement joins TRBV5-1 to TRBJ2-1; 10 positions match TRBD2. The CDR3 length is 14 residues. Germline assignment: CDR1 SGHRS and CDR2 YFSETQ. Unmatched junction bases numbered 8, after V lost 5 bases and J lost 9 bases. Supplemented by reference TRBV5-1 and TRBJ2-1, the full variable domain reads KAGVTQTPRYLIKTRGQQVTLSCSPISGHRSVSWYQQTPGQGLQFLFEYFSETQRNKGNFPGRFSGRQFSNSRSEMNVSTLELGDSALYLCASRYLAGDGEQFFGPGTRLTVL.

The CDR3: CASSIGQGLLAKNIQYF. The CDR3 DNA reads as TGTGCCAGTAGTATAGGACAGGGGTTACTAGCCAAAAACATTCAGTACTTC. The rearrangement joins TRBV19 to TRBJ2-4; TRBD1 matches at 8 bases. CDR1 and CDR2 from the germline V gene are LNHDA and SQIVND (reference sequence). V lost 1 base to trimming and J lost 0 bases; unmatched junction nucleotides: 5. The CDR3 extends over 17 amino acids.

The table lists this clone with a count of one. The chain combines TRBV7-9 with TRBJ1-4; D possibly corresponds to TRBD1 (5 bases). The CDR3 consists of 16 residues. Germline V gene data show CDR1 as SEHNR and CDR2 as FQNEAQ (reference sequence). Trimming stripped 6 bases from V and 3 bases from J, with 17 bases between. The CDR3, as DNA: TGTGCCAGCAGTCAACTTCGGGGCCCAGCTAATGAAAAACTGTTTTTT. This sequence encodes CASSQLRGPANEKLFF.

The chain combines TRBV5-6 with TRBJ1-1; D possibly corresponds to TRBD1 (5 bases). Germline CDR1 is SGHDT and CDR2 is YYEEEE. The CDR3 has 13 residues. V was trimmed by 0 bases and J by 4 bases, leaving 7 bases between them. CDR3 nucleotides: TGTGCCAGCAGCTTGGGGGGGAGCACTGAAGCTTTCTTT. This codes for CASSLGGSTEAFF.

This clone appeared a single time. The V and J genes are TRBV5-1 and TRBJ2-6; D is possibly TRBD2 (5 bases). V was cut by 2 bases and J by 4 bases, with 10 bases left in between. This CDR3 region has 15 residues. Germline CDR1 is SGHRS and CDR2 is YFSETQ. In nucleotides, the CDR3 is TGCGCCAGCAGCTTCGAGGACTTAGGGGCCAACGTCCTGACTTTC. Protein sequence: CASSFEDLGANVLTF.

The V and J genes are TRBV7-8 and TRBJ2-6; 8 bases agree with TRBD2. Germline V gene data show CDR1 as SGHVS and CDR2 as FQNEAQ. The CDR3 covers 15 residues. V was clipped by 3 bases and J by 12 bases; unmatched bases: 10. Here the CDR3 reads CASSFPGLVLSVLTF. The CDR3 DNA sequence: TGTGCCAGCAGCTTCCCGGGACTAGTTCTCAGCGTCCTGACTTTC.

This chain joins TRBV2 and TRBJ1-5, with D unclear. Germline V CDR1 and CDR2: SNHLY, FYNNEI. V lost 0 bases to trimming and J lost 7 bases, with 7 bases between them. The CDR3 has 13 amino acids. The DNA for the CDR3 is TGTGCCAGCAGTGAAGCAAGAATCCAGCCCCAGCATTTT. Translated, it gives CASSEARIQPQHF.

This clone occurred a few times. The rearrangement links TRBV18 to TRBJ2-2, with D hard to call. Trimming cost V 3 bases and J 4 bases, with 3 bases left between them. The CDR3 runs 12 residues. Germline CDR1 and CDR2: KGHSH and LQKENI. The CDR3 sequence is CASSPVTGELFF. CDR3 in DNA: TGTGCCAGCTCACCGGTCACCGGGGAGCTGTTTTTT.

This clone was seen once. V gene TRBV2 combines with J gene TRBJ1-1; D gene unclear. Trimming took off 8 bases at V and 5 bases at J, with 15 bases between the two ends. The germline V gene encodes CDR1 SNHLY and CDR2 FYNNEI. CDR3 length: 13 amino acids. This CDR3 reads CASWLRSRTEAFF. The CDR3 DNA reads as TGTGCCAGCTGGCTCAGGTCACGAACTGAAGCTTTCTTT.

The chain couples TRBV30 to TRBJ1-5; D unresolved. V was clipped by 1 base and J by 0 bases, with 10 bases between them. Germline V gene sequence: CDR1 GTSNPN, CDR2 SVGIG (reference sequence). This CDR3 contains 15 residues. This chain's CDR3 is CAWSEGEHSNQPQHF. The CDR3, as DNA: TGTGCCTGGAGTGAGGGAGAGCATAGCAATCAGCCCCAGCATTTT.

CDR3 nucleotide sequence: TGTGCCAGCAGTTATGGGGGAAAGTGGGCCGAGCAGTACTTC. Protein sequence: CASSYGGKWAEQYF. The chain is built from TRBV28 and TRBJ2-7; either TRBD1 or TRBD2 may fit D (5 bases each). The CDR3 length is 14 residues. Germline CDR1 MDHEN, CDR2 SYDVKM. V lost 4 bases and J lost 6, with 16 bases in between.